This TCR beta chain came from a study of T cells after yellow fever vaccination. The CDR3 contains 13 residues. Trimming removed 1 base from V and 7 bases from J; junction bases left unmatched: 1. The germline gives CDR1 SEHNR, CDR2 FQNEAQ (reference sequence). Comments on this clonotype: Its antigen is currently unknown.

Findings and caveats of the study: Abundant clonotypes from the bulk population could have been carried over as contaminants into FACS-sorted repertoires. Most clones from primary vaccination were detected again post-booster (about 95% CD4, about 88% CD8). Shared CD4/CD8 clonotypes were a small share, likely from convergent recombination.

MiXCR was run by TCRdb on the 5' RACE reads, yielding one entry per CDR3 protein. The sample has about 120,000 distinct CDR3 sequences, 7% to 8.5% seen once; the top ten hold 25%. The sample here was CD8+ T cells sorted from PBMCs, taken 45 days after the yellow fever booster vaccination. The chain joins TRBV7-9 to TRBJ1-5; 7 nucleotides agree with TRBD1. The TCR was taken from a man younger than 45 who received the YFV17D yellow fever vaccine. DNA of the CDR3: TGTGCCAGCAGCTTAGGGGGACAGCAGCCCCAGCATTTT. Translating it yields CASSLGGQQPQHF.